Detailed here is one TCR beta chain. Antigen unknown. These data belong to a study of cytomegalovirus exposure and HLA in healthy donors. Broader study findings: TCR beta V- and J-gene trimming was later associated with a missense DCLRE1C variant. Reports indicate that TCR beta sequences accurately predicted the HLA-A and HLA-B alleles of most subjects. Sequencing artifact likely explains a cluster of highly shared sequence variants.

Though probably carrying unrecorded immune exposures, donors were nominally healthy at sampling. The PCR had 60 Vbeta and 13 Jbeta primers. Sequencing was performed with immunoSEQ multiplex PCR; in TCRdb, only in-frame clones are kept and a portion is missing. The sample carries about 130,000 clones, less than 80% recorded once. Sequenced input: PBMCs. The sequence came from a man aged 35 to 55 in good health and CMV-seropositive.

The CDR3, as DNA: TGTGCCAGCAGTCACCCCCTTGATGCGGGAGCCACAGATACGCAGTATTTT. This codes for CASSHPLDAGATDTQYF. This chain links TRBV11-2 with TRBJ2-3, with TRBD2 matching over 7 bases. The trim removed 6 bases at V and 2 bases at J, leaving 14 bases unmatched. The V gene's germline CDR1 is SGHAT and CDR2 FQNNGV. The CDR3 has 17 residues. Supplemented by reference TRBV11-2 and TRBJ2-3, the full variable domain reads EAGVAQSPRYKIIEKRQSVAFWCNPISGHATLYWYQQILGQGPKLLIQFQNNGVVDDSQLPKDRFSAERLKGVDSTLKIQPAKLEDSAVYLCASSHPLDAGATDTQYFGPGTRLTVL.